The count of the clone carrying this T cell receptor beta chain is one. Profiling relied on immunoSEQ multiplex PCR, and the TCRdb table lists in-frame clones only, not all of them. The sample holds approximately 260,000 clones; approximately 80% are singletons and the top ten take 8.6%. The data stem from a study of blood T cell repertoires in COVID-19. Study-level background: Sample material is recorded as cDNA or gDNA derived from T cells, B-cell-depleted T cells, or PBMCs.

Germline V gene lookup returns CDR1 SGHVS and CDR2 FNYEAQ. This CDR3 spans 17 amino acids. Losses at the gene ends were 5 bases for V and 8 bases for J; bases not matched to a gene: 12. Material: peripheral blood. This TCR was sampled from a human donor in a cohort sampled during active COVID-19. This chain joins TRBV7-6 and TRBJ2-1; 13 positions agree with TRBD2. This chain's CDR3 is CASSRKPGLAGNDEQFF. CDR3 sequence (DNA): TGTGCCAGCAGCCGAAAACCGGGACTAGCGGGGAACGATGAGCAGTTCTTC. The full variable domain, rest sourced from reference TRBV7-6 and TRBJ2-1, is GAGVSQSPRYKVTKRGQDVALRCDPISGHVSLYWYRQALGQGPEFLTYFNYEAQQDKSGLPNDRFSAERPEGSISTLTIQRTEQRDSAMYRCASSRKPGLAGNDEQFFGPGTRLTVL.